The subject of this entry is one T cell receptor beta chain. Its antigen target is currently unknown. No clone much larger than this one lies a single base away; base qualities are absent. This sample is part of a study of Graves' ophthalmopathy and Graves' hyperthyroidism (dated by TCRdb to the late 2010s). About the study as a whole: Stable hyperthyroidism was defined as no progression to ophthalmopathy within 18 months of follow-up. The study used signatures of the TCR beta repertoire to tell Graves' ophthalmopathy apart from Graves' hyperthyroidism and to predict which patients would progress to ophthalmopathy. In total, approximately 130 blood samples were TCR-sequenced: 40 to 45 ophthalmopathy, some 75 hyperthyroidism and around 17 hyperthyroidism-to-ophthalmopathy patients. A discovery set of 100 patients (43 ophthalmopathy, 55 to 60 stable hyperthyroidism) was enrolled to explore V-J signatures distinguishing ophthalmopathy from hyperthyroidism. An independent validation cohort comprised 18 hyperthyroidism patients and 15 to 17 patients who later progressed from hyperthyroidism to ophthalmopathy. In five or six hyperthyroidism patients, T-cell repertoires of thyroid tissue and blood were compared. Following sample collection, hyperthyroidism patients were given methimazole at a starting dose of 30 mg daily, and ophthalmopathy patients were given high-dose intravenous methylprednisolone.

On the study overall, not on this receptor specifically: Sample size was not statistically predetermined, and group allocation was not concealed from the investigators. In validation, the model predicted ophthalmopathy progression with about 71% sensitivity and less than 80% specificity; some twelve predicted patients were CT-confirmed with GO in a median of approximately 6.5 months. In cross-validation, the 13-signature model distinguished ophthalmopathy from stable hyperthyroidism with around 90% sensitivity and 81% to 82% specificity, while in the test set the corresponding values were around 79% and 71%. Most expanded thyroid clonotypes with a frequency above 0.001 also appeared in blood, which suggests that blood repertoires may reflect the immune response in the thyroid.

Hyperthyroidism patients were newly diagnosed, were aged 18 to 65 years, and had a disease duration under 2 months. Anyone with other autoimmune diseases, uncontrolled infections, pregnancy or lactation was excluded from the study. Clinical symptoms, serum thyroxine, TRAb, thyroid ultrasound and orbital computed tomography were used for diagnosis. Total RNA was extracted with Trizol reagent and quality-checked on an Agilent 2100 Bioanalyzer. CDR1 is given as WSHSY and CDR2 as SAAADI, both from the germline V gene. The CDR3 has 16 amino acids, counting the end cysteine and phenylalanine. This entry keeps only the CDR3 DNA: 48 bases, framed from base 1. After removal of 8 bases from V and 5 bases from J, the junction retains 16 bases not matched to a gene. For repertoire sequencing, the TCR beta CDR3 regions were amplified from RNA transcripts. The first round was an RT-PCR using HTBI primers with the Qiagen OneStep RT-PCR kit, and this first round was followed by a second-round multiplex PCR, then size selection and purification. Libraries were sequenced paired-end with 100 bp reads on an Illumina HiSeq2000. Per the source publication's procedure: SOAPnuke was used to process the reads, throwing out any read that had adapters, had uncalled bases, had a mean Phred below 15, or lacked an exact constant-primer or identifier match. COPE v1.2.5 was used to merge the high-quality paired reads. Unique nucleotide sequences were defined as clonotypes and aligned to IMGT TRB V, D and J references using MiTCR v1.1. Analysis was restricted to V-J combinations with a frequency above 0.0001, which covered 99.2% of repertoires. For each V-J combination, a TCR clonal expansion and chaos score was defined as the ratio of F50 clonal expansion to chaos observed in the TCRdist matrix. Features were reduced by Welch's t-statistics and random forest to around 14 V-J combinations, which fed a naive Bayes classifier. The Morisita-Horn index was used to measure how similar the thyroid and blood repertoires were. The public sequencing data were trimmed at Q25 with fastp and processed into clonotypes with MiXCR by TCRdb, which kept only in-frame beta chains. Identical CDR3 proteins give one entry, which carries the most common genes and DNA. TCRdb, rather than the study authors, made the V and J calls. The sample contains around 1,000,000 distinct CDR3 sequences, 35% to 40% of them found a single time. More than 9.5% of the sample lies in the top ten.

The sequencing sample was made of peripheral blood or thyroid tissue (not recorded which). This sequence uses TRBV10-2 and TRBJ2-5, with 8 junctional bases fitting TRBD1. This clonotype originated in an adult man with Graves' hyperthyroidism. CDR3 loop: CASSTGTGGNAETQYF. The sequence in DNA is TGCGCCAGCTCGACCGGGACAGGAGGGAACGCCGAGACCCAGTACTTC.